The TCR beta chain described here comes from a study of HIV-infected patients and healthy controls. CDR3 size: 13 residues. CDR1 is MRHNA and CDR2 is SNTAGT in the germline V gene. Losses at the gene ends were 2 bases for V and 7 bases for J; bases not matched to a gene: 2. The sample holds many counts of this clonotype. Its antigen is currently unknown. Roughly three months, about 14 weeks, into antiretroviral therapy, follow-up blood was collected. No cell fractionation was done, so the repertoire covers all unsorted peripheral blood T cells. The study, taken as a whole, reports: During therapy, HIV-associated CDR3s fell significantly in frequency, while CMV-associated CDR3s did not change significantly. Healthy controls carried many MAIT alpha-chain CDR3s, while HIV+ repertoires had few.

About 450 ng RNA was reverse transcribed with alpha and beta constant-region primers. Separate chain-specific third strand synthesis with multiplexing indices produced the alpha and beta libraries. A single record per CDR3 protein comes from TCRdb applying MiXCR to the 5' RACE reads. The sample holds several thousand distinct CDR3 sequences, roughly 9% seen once. The specimen was blood, collected during antiretroviral therapy. The genes are TRBV6-4 and TRBJ2-1, with 7 positions matching TRBD1. The TCR comes from an adult with HIV infection. The DNA of the CDR3 is TGTGCCAGCAGTGACAGGGGGCATAATGAGCAGTTCTTC. Translating it yields CASSDRGHNEQFF.